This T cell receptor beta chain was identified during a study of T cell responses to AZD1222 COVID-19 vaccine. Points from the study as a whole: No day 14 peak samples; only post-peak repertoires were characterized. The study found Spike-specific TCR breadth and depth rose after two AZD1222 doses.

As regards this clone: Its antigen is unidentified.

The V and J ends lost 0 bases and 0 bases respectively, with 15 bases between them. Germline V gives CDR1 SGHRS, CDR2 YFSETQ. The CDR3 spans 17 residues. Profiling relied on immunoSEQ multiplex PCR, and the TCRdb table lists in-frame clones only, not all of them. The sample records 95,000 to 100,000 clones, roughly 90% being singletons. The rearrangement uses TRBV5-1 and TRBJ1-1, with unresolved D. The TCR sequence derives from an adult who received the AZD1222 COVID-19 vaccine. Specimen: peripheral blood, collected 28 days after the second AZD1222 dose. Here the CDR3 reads CASSLAAGKGMNTEAFF. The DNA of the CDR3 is TGCGCCAGCAGCTTGGCCGCGGGAAAAGGAATGAACACTGAAGCTTTCTTT.